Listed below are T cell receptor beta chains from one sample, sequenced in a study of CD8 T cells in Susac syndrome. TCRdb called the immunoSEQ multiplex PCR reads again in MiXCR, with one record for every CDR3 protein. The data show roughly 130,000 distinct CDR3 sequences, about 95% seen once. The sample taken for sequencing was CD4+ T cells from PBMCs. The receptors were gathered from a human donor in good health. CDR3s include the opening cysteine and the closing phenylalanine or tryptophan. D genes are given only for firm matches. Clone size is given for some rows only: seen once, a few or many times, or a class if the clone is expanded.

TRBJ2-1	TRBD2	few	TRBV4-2	CASSRRESNEQFF	TGTGCCAGCAGCCGGCGGGAGTCCAATGAGCAGTTCTTC
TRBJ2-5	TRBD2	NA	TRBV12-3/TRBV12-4	CASSSSPGLAGIGTQYF	TGTGCCAGCAGTTCCTCCCCGGGACTAGCGGGGATCGGGACCCAGTACTTC
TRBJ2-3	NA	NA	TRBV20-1	CSAPVGPTDTQYF	TGCAGTGCCCCGGTAGGGCCCACAGATACGCAGTATTTT
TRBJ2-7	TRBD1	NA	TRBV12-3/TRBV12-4	CASSPTDRGEQYF	TGTGCCAGCAGTCCGACGGACAGGGGCGAGCAGTACTTC
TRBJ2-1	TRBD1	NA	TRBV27	CASSPRDSSYNEQFF	TGTGCCAGCAGTCCCCGGGACAGCTCCTACAATGAGCAGTTCTTC
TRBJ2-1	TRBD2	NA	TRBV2	CASSESSGLAGFQFF	TGTGCCAGCAGTGAGTCTAGTGGGCTAGCGGGATTTCAGTTCTTC
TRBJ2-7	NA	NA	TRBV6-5	CASSSPARGYEQYF	TGTGCCAGCAGTTCCCCCGCTAGAGGCTACGAGCAGTACTTC
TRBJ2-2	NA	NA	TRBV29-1	CSVDPGYTGELFF	TGCAGCGTTGATCCCGGTTACACCGGGGAGCTGTTTTTT
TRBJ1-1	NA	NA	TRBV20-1	CSAMVSNTEAFF	TGCAGTGCTATGGTCTCCAACACTGAAGCTTTCTTT
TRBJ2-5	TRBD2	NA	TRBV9	CASSREEGETQYF	TGTGCCAGCAGTCGGGAGGAGGGGGAGACCCAGTACTTC
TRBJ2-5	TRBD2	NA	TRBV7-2	CASSSSGRAGGETQYF	TGTGCCAGCAGCTCTAGCGGGAGGGCCGGGGGAGAGACCCAGTACTTC
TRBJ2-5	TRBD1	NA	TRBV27	CASGTARMRTGGIGEQYF	TGTGCCAGCGGAACGGCCCGAATGAGAACAGGGGGCATAGGGGAGCAGTACTTC
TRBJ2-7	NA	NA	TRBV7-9	CASSLATGEWEQYF	TGTGCCAGCAGCTTAGCGACGGGGGAGTGGGAGCAGTACTTC
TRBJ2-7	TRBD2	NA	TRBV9	CASSASPGTSHGEQYF	TGTGCCAGCAGTGCATCTCCCGGGACTAGCCATGGCGAGCAGTACTTC
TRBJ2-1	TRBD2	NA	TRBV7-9	CASSFGLADYNEQFF	TGTGCCAGCAGCTTTGGACTAGCGGACTACAATGAGCAGTTCTTC
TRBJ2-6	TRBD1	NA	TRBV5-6	CASSSTGSTGANVLTF	TGTGCCAGCAGCTCGACAGGGAGTACTGGGGCCAACGTCCTGACTTTC
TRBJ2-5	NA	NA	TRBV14	CASSQDRRQETQYF	TGTGCCAGCAGCCAAGATCGCAGGCAAGAGACCCAGTACTTC
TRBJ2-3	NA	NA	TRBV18	CASSPRGGGTDTQYF	TGTGCCAGCTCACCGCGGGGAGGTGGCACAGATACGCAGTATTTT
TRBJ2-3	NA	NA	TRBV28	CASRQQGTDTQYF	TGTGCCAGCAGACAGCAGGGAACAGATACGCAGTATTTT
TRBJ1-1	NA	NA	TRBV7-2	CASSRLGHFTEAFF	TGTGCCAGCAGCCGCCTCGGACACTTCACTGAAGCTTTCTTT
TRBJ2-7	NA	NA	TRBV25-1	CASVPRDLSYEQYF	TGTGCCAGCGTCCCCAGGGACCTTAGTTACGAGCAGTACTTC
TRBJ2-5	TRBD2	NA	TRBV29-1	CSVETSGHQETQYF	TGCAGCGTTGAGACTAGCGGGCACCAAGAGACCCAGTACTTC
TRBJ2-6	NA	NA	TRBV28	CASRKSGVSGANVLTF	TGTGCCAGCAGGAAATCGGGTGTCTCTGGGGCCAACGTCCTGACTTTC
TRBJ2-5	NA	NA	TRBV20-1	CSAKMTGQETQYF	TGCAGTGCTAAAATGACAGGTCAAGAGACCCAGTACTTC
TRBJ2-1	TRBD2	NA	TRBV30	CAWTLSGRAANEQFF	TGTGCCTGGACCCTAAGCGGGAGGGCCGCAAATGAGCAGTTCTTC